The 21 T cell receptor beta chains below come from one sample, sequenced in a study. TCRdb fed the RT-PCR reads into MiXCR, producing one record per CDR3 protein. Among about 700,000 distinct CDR3 sequences listed, over 12% were seen once. Sequenced sample: memory CD4+ T cells from blood. These receptors came from a female donor in good health, serving as a healthy control.

V is TRBV3-1 and J is TRBJ2-1; D is uncertain. V was cut by 5 bases and J by 5 bases, with 7 bases left in between. Germline-derived CDR1 and CDR2 are LGHDT and YNNKEL (reference sequence). The CDR3 is 12 amino acids. DNA for the CDR3: TGTGCCAGCAGCGACGACCACAATGAGCAGTTCTTC. Amino acids: CASSDDHNEQFF.

The genes are TRBV11-2 and TRBJ2-1; 8 bases are shared with TRBD1. There are 19 residues in the CDR3. Germline values: CDR1 SGHAT, CDR2 FQNNGV. V shed 0 bases, J shed 4 bases, and the junction held 14 bases outside the gene matches. The CDR3 DNA reads TGTGCCAGCAGCTTAGAAGATTCAATTAGGACAGGGCTTTACAATGAGCAGTTCTTC. It yields the protein CASSLEDSIRTGLYNEQFF.

The chain couples TRBV20-1 to TRBJ2-3; TRBD2 matches 10 bases. CDR3 length equals 15 residues. The V and J ends lost 6 bases and 4 bases, in that order; junction bases with no gene match: 10. Germline values: CDR1 DFQATT, CDR2 SNEGSKA (reference sequence). Here the CDR3 reads CSAPIAGGPSDTQYF. CDR3 nucleotide sequence: TGCAGTGCCCCCATAGCGGGGGGCCCTTCAGATACGCAGTATTTT.

This clonotype has only a few counts. The chain has TRBV20-1 and TRBJ2-7, with 9 bases lining up with TRBD2. V shed 3 bases and J 3 bases; nucleotides not matched to a gene: 24. Germline CDR1 DFQATT, CDR2 SNEGSKA (reference sequence). This CDR3 is built from 20 residues. CDR3 sequence reads: CSAREFQGSEREALFYEQYF. The CDR3 DNA is TGCAGTGCTAGGGAATTTCAGGGCAGCGAGCGGGAGGCCTTATTCTACGAGCAGTACTTC.

The chain carries TRBV20-1 and TRBJ2-7, with D perhaps TRBD1 or TRBD2 (5 bases each). The V end was cut by 6 bases, the J end by 0 bases, with 15 bases between. From germline, CDR1 is DFQATT and CDR2 SNEGSKA (reference sequence). This CDR3 is built from 14 residues. CDR3 residues: CSAEGSRSSYEQYF. CDR3 nucleotides: TGCAGTGCCGAGGGGTCCCGAAGCTCCTACGAGCAGTACTTC.

This clonotype was recorded a few times. V usage is TRBV18 and J usage is TRBJ1-2; the D gene is possibly TRBD1 (5 bases). Germline-derived CDR1 and CDR2 are KGHSH and LQKENI. This CDR3 has 15 residues. V was clipped by 0 bases and J by 4 bases, with 12 bases between them. CDR3 sequence (DNA): TGTGCCAGCTCACCACCTTCCAGGGAGCGCTATGGCTACACCTTC. Translated: CASSPPSRERYGYTF.

This clonotype has at least ten counts. CDR3: CASSLNSAGGNTEAFF. The CDR3 DNA reads TGTGCCAGCAGCTTAAACTCTGCAGGTGGGAACACTGAAGCTTTCTTT. The J gene is TRBJ1-1, the V gene TRBV7-3; D not certain. CDR1 and CDR2 (germline): SGHTA, FQGTGA. The CDR3 is made up of 16 amino acids. V lost 1 base and J 1 base, leaving 13 bases between the germline ends.

The V gene is TRBV6-6, the J gene TRBJ1-1; 7 bases are shared with TRBD1. CDR1 MNHNY and CDR2 SVGAGI come from the germline V gene (reference sequence). The CDR3 contains 12 residues. The junction had 7 bases not matched to a gene; V was cut back by 4 bases and J by 11 bases. The CDR3 region has the DNA TGTGCCAGCAGTTCTGCCGGGACAGTCGCTTTCTTT. Its translation: CASSSAGTVAFF.

The V gene is TRBV20-1, the J gene TRBJ2-5; D not certain. CDR3 length: 13 amino acids. CDR1 DFQATT and CDR2 SNEGSKA come from the germline V gene (reference sequence). Trimming took off 4 bases at V and 7 bases at J, with 16 bases between the two ends. CDR3 in DNA: TGCAGTGCTATTGCCCCCCACCTGGTGACCCAGTACTTC. Amino acids: CSAIAPHLVTQYF.

This clonotype was observed once. The rearrangement uses TRBV2 and TRBJ2-7; 9 bases align to TRBD1. After removal of 2 bases from V and 3 bases from J, the junction contained 2 bases not matched to a gene. Germline V CDR1 and CDR2: SNHLY, FYNNEI. CDR3 length: 14 amino acids. The CDR3 sequence is CASSERTGDYEQYF. DNA of the CDR3: TGTGCCAGCAGTGAAAGGACAGGGGACTACGAGCAGTACTTC.

This clonotype was seen a few times. The V call is TRBV29-1, the J call TRBJ1-1; D is undetermined. V was cut by 3 bases and J by 5 bases, with 16 bases left in between. The germline CDR1 and CDR2 sequences are SQVTM and ANQGSEA. This CDR3 spans 14 amino acids. The CDR3 protein is CSVEDIGVGTEAFF. CDR3 nucleotides: TGCAGCGTTGAGGATATTGGGGTGGGTACTGAAGCTTTCTTT.

This clonotype was seen a handful of times. The chain joins TRBV18 to TRBJ2-2, with TRBD2 matching over 9 bases. The CDR3 extends over 16 amino acids. J gave up 2 bases and V 3 bases, and 4 bases lay outside the gene matches. CDR1 is KGHSH, CDR2 LQKENI, per germline. DNA for the CDR3: TGTGCCAGCTCACCCCGTAGCGGGAGTAACACCGGGGAGCTGTTTTTT. It encodes CASSPRSGSNTGELFF.

CDR3: CASSLADRGAYGYTF. CDR3 DNA: TGTGCCAGCAGTTTAGCGGACAGGGGGGCTTATGGCTACACCTTC. J is TRBJ1-2 and V is TRBV28; 10 nucleotides line up with TRBD1. J lost 5 bases, V lost 2 bases, and 5 bases had no gene match. Germline lookup yields CDR1 MDHEN and CDR2 SYDVKM. CDR3 length equals 15 residues.

This clonotype was recorded a few times. The chain recombines TRBV11-3 with TRBJ2-7, with a tentative D call TRBD1 (7 bases). The CDR3 contains 15 residues. Looked up from germline, CDR1 is SGHNT and CDR2 is YENEEA. V shed 2 bases and J shed 0 bases, with 11 bases lying between them. The DNA for the CDR3 is TGTGCCAGCAGCTTACGCGGGACAGCCTCCTACGAGCAGTACTTC. This codes for CASSLRGTASYEQYF.

Ten or more counts support this clonotype. The V and J genes are TRBV20-1 and TRBJ2-3; D gene uncertain. Germline CDR1 reads DFQATT; CDR2 reads SNEGSKA (reference sequence). There are 11 residues in the CDR3. V was pared by 5 bases and J by 4 bases, with 7 bases between. The CDR3 protein is CSAQAADTQYF. CDR3 nucleotides: TGCAGTGCTCAAGCTGCAGATACGCAGTATTTT.

The rearrangement uses TRBV5-1 and TRBJ1-4, with TRBD1 matching over 10 bases. The CDR3 sequence is 16 residues long. The V and J ends lost 4 bases and 6 bases, in that order; junction bases with no gene match: 9. CDR1 is SGHRS and CDR2 is YFSETQ in the germline V gene. CDR3 loop: CASSAQGGTGDEKLFF. CDR3 nucleotides: TGCGCCAGCAGCGCCCAGGGGGGGACAGGGGATGAAAAACTGTTTTTT.

This clonotype has more than one count but fewer than ten. The rearrangement links TRBV7-9 to TRBJ1-4, with 7 positions matching TRBD1. The CDR3 totals 16 residues. Per the germline V gene, CDR1 is SEHNR and CDR2 is FQNEAQ (reference sequence). The J segment lost 5 bases and the V segment lost 5 bases, leaving 11 bases of the junction unmatched. CDR3 in DNA: TGTGCCAGCAGCCCCCCGGGACAGAGACTAAATGAAAAACTGTTTTTT. This encodes CASSPPGQRLNEKLFF.

This clonotype was counted a few times. The V call is TRBV7-9, the J call TRBJ1-2, with TRBD1 matching over 7 bases. J was trimmed by 5 bases and V by 1 base; bases with no gene match: 7. The germline V gene has CDR1 SEHNR and CDR2 FQNEAQ (reference sequence). The CDR3 has 15 residues. The CDR3 DNA reads as TGTGCCAGCAGCTTAGAGGAGGGGGCTCTTTATGGCTACACCTTC. It translates to CASSLEEGALYGYTF.

Only a few counts were recorded for this clonotype. The V and J genes are TRBV7-9 and TRBJ2-5, with TRBD2 identical over 7 bases. This CDR3 contains 14 residues. Trimming removed 6 bases from V and 5 bases from J; junction bases left unmatched: 9. Per the germline V gene, CDR1 is SEHNR and CDR2 is FQNEAQ (reference sequence). Written as DNA, the CDR3 is TGTGCCAGCAGTCGATATCGGGGGGACGAGACCCAGTACTTC. Its translation is CASSRYRGDETQYF.

Only a few counts were recorded for this clonotype. This chain uses TRBV4-1 with TRBJ2-2; D is uncertain. This CDR3 comprises 16 residues. Trimming stripped 1 base from V and 3 bases from J, with 12 bases between. Germline CDR1 is MGHRA and CDR2 is YSYEKL. In DNA form, the CDR3 reads TGCGCCAGCAGCCAAGTCACAGAGCTATACACCGGGGAGCTGTTTTTT. This translates into CASSQVTELYTGELFF.

A few counts support this clonotype. V and J are TRBV6-5 and TRBJ1-3, with TRBD1 as a possible D gene (5 bases). With 5 bases removed from V and 4 bases from J, the gap between germline ends came to 15 bases. The CDR3 contains 15 residues. Germline V gene sequence: CDR1 MNHEY, CDR2 SVGAGI. The chain's CDR3 is CASSLARGNGNTIYF. The CDR3 DNA is TGTGCCAGCAGTCTAGCCCGGGGGAACGGAAACACCATATATTTT.